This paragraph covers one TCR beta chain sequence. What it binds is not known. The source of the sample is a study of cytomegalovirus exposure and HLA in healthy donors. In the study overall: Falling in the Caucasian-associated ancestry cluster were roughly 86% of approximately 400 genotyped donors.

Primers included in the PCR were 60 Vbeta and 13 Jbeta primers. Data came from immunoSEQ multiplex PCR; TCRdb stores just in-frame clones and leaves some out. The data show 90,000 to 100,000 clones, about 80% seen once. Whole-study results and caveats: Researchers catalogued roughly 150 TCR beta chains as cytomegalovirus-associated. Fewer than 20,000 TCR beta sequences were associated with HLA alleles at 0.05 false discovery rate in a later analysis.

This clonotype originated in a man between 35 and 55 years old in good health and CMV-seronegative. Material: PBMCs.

The CDR3 DNA follows: TGTGCCAGCAGGGTACAGGGGAGAGAAACCGGGGAGCTGTTTTTT. This encodes CASRVQGRETGELFF. The chain links TRBV5-4 to TRBJ2-2; 7 bases are a match to TRBD1. The CDR3 sequence is 15 residues long. Germline CDR1 is SGHNT and CDR2 is YYREEE (reference sequence). V shed 5 bases, J shed 5 bases, and the junction held 9 bases outside the gene matches.